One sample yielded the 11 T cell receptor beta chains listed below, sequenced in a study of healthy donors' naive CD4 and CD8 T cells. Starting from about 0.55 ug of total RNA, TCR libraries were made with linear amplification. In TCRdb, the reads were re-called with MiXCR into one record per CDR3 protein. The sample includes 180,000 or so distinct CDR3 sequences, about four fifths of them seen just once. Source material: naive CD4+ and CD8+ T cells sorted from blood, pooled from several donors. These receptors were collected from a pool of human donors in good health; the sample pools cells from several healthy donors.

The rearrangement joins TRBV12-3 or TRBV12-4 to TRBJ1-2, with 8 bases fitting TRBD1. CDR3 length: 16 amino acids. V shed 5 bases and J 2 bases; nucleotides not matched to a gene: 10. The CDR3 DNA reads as TGTGCCAGCAGTCTTAAACAGGGGGATTCAAACTATGGCTACACCTTC. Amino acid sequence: CASSLKQGDSNYGYTF.

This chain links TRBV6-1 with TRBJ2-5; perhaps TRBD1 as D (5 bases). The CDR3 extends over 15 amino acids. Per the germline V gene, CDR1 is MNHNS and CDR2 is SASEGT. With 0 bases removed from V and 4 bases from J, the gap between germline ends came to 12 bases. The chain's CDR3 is CASSEASQGRETQYF. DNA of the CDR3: TGTGCCAGCAGTGAAGCGTCCCAGGGTAGAGAGACCCAGTACTTC.

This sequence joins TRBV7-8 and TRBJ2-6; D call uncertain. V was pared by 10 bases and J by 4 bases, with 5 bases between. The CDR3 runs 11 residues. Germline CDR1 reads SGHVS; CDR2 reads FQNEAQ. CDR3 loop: CATAGANVLTF. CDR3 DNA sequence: TGTGCCACCGCGGGGGCCAACGTCCTGACTTTC.

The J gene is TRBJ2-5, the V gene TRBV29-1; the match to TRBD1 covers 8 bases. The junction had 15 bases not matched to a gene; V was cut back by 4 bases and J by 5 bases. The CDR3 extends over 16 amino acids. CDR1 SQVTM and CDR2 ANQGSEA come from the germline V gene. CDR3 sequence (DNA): TGCAGCGTTGGAGGGGCAGGGGGCGTGGGGGTGGAGACCCAGTACTTC. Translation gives CSVGGAGGVGVETQYF.

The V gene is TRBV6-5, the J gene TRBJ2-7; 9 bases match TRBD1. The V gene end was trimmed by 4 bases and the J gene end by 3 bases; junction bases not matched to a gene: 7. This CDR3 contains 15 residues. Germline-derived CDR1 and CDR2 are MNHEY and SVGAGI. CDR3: CASSSGQGLVYEQYF. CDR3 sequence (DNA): TGTGCCAGCAGTTCAGGACAGGGGCTGGTCTACGAGCAGTACTTC.

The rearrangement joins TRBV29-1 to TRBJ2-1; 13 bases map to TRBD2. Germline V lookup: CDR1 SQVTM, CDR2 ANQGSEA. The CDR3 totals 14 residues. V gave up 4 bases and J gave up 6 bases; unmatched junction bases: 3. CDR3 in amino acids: CSVATSGRSNEQFF. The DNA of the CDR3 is TGCAGCGTTGCGACTAGCGGGAGGTCCAATGAGCAGTTCTTC.

CDR3 region: CASSLGGGADYTF. Here the CDR3 DNA reads TGTGCCAGCAGCCTAGGAGGGGGTGCTGACTACACCTTC. The gene calls are TRBV12-3 or TRBV12-4 and TRBJ1-2; D is perhaps TRBD1 (6 bases). The CDR3 length is 13 residues. Trimming took 6 bases from V and 10 from J, leaving 18 bases between them.

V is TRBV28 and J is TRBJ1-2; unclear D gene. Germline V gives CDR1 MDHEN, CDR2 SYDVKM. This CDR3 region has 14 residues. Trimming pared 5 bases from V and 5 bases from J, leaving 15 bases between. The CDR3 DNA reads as TGTGCCAGCAGTGACGGCGAGGGAGAGTATGGCTACACCTTC. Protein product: CASSDGEGEYGYTF.

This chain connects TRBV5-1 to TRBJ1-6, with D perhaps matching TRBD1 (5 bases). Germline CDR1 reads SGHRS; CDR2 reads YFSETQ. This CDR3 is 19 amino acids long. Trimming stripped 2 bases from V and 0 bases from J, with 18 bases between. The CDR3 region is CASSFAGTDVLSYNSPLHF. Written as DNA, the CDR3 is TGCGCCAGCAGCTTCGCCGGGACCGATGTCCTCTCCTATAATTCACCCCTCCACTTT. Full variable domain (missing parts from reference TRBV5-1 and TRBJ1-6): KAGVTQTPRYLIKTRGQQVTLSCSPISGHRSVSWYQQTPGQGLQFLFEYFSETQRNKGNFPGRFSGRQFSNSRSEMNVSTLELGDSALYLCASSFAGTDVLSYNSPLHFGNGTRLTVT.

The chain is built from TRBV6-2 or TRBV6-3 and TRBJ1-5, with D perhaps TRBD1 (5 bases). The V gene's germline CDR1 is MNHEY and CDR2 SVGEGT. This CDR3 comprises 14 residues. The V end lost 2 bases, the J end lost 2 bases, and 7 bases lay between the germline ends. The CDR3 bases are TGTGCCAGCAGTTACCCGGGACGCAATCAGCCCCAGCATTTT. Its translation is CASSYPGRNQPQHF.

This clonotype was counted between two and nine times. The DNA for the CDR3 is TGTGCCAGCAGCTTAAAGCTAATAGGGGGCACAGATACGCAGTATTTT. Its translation is CASSLKLIGGTDTQYF. The rearrangement joins TRBV11-2 to TRBJ2-3; possibly TRBD1 for D (5 bases). Germline V CDR1 and CDR2: SGHAT, FQNNGV. V lost 2 bases, J lost 1 base, and 13 bases lay in between. CDR3 length equals 16 residues. The full variable domain, its missing parts supplied by reference TRBV11-2 and TRBJ2-3, is EAGVAQSPRYKIIEKRQSVAFWCNPISGHATLYWYQQILGQGPKLLIQFQNNGVVDDSQLPKDRFSAERLKGVDSTLKIQPAKLEDSAVYLCASSLKLIGGTDTQYFGPGTRLTVL.